This entry features one T cell receptor beta chain sequence. This sample was taken from a study of blood T cell repertoires in COVID-19. Study-level information: Whether acute or convalescent, the COVID-19 samples came from the United States, Italy and Spain.

Sequenced by immunoSEQ multiplex PCR; TCRdb stores in-frame clones only, minus some. The profile shows roughly 310,000 clones, roughly 90% of them singletons. Those who participated ranged in age from roughly 18 to 90 years and resided in approximately 23 US areas. Participants reported their clinical history, and cohort assignment relied on those reports. What the recovered Cohort 3 donors had was two negative PCRs, clearance, or symptom resolution. This CDR3 is 15 amino acids long. The germline gives CDR1 SEHNR, CDR2 FQNEAQ (reference sequence). With 2 bases clipped from V and 4 bases from J, the junction kept 2 bases outside the gene matches.

The receptor comes from a man in his fifties or sixties who had recovered from COVID-19. The specimen was PBMCs or T cells enriched from blood (not recorded which). The chain links TRBV7-9 to TRBJ2-1; 10 bases are shared with TRBD1. CDR3 sequence: CASSLWDRGYNEQFF. CDR3 sequence (DNA): TGTGCCAGCAGCTTATGGGACAGGGGATACAATGAGCAGTTCTTC.